This TCR beta chain was profiled in a study of graft-versus-host responses after intestinal transplantation. As concerns this clone: Its antigen is unknown.

Germline V CDR1 and CDR2: SGHDN, FVKESK. V lost 0 bases, J lost 7 bases, and 11 bases stayed unmatched. The CDR3 length is 17 residues. The method was immunoSEQ multiplex PCR; TCRdb's version includes in-frame clones alone and lacks a portion of them. The sample carries some 38,000 clones, roughly 92% recorded once. Here the sequenced sample was unstimulated CD8+ T cells sorted from spleen or lymph node cells, taken before transplant. The TCR originated in a human donor who was the organ donor for an intestinal transplant. The chain employs TRBV14 and TRBJ2-1, with 8 bases matching TRBD2. CDR3 nucleotides: TGTGCCAGCAGCCAAGATGCGGGACTAGTGGGACCTAATGAGCAGTTCTTC. Encoded protein: CASSQDAGLVGPNEQFF.